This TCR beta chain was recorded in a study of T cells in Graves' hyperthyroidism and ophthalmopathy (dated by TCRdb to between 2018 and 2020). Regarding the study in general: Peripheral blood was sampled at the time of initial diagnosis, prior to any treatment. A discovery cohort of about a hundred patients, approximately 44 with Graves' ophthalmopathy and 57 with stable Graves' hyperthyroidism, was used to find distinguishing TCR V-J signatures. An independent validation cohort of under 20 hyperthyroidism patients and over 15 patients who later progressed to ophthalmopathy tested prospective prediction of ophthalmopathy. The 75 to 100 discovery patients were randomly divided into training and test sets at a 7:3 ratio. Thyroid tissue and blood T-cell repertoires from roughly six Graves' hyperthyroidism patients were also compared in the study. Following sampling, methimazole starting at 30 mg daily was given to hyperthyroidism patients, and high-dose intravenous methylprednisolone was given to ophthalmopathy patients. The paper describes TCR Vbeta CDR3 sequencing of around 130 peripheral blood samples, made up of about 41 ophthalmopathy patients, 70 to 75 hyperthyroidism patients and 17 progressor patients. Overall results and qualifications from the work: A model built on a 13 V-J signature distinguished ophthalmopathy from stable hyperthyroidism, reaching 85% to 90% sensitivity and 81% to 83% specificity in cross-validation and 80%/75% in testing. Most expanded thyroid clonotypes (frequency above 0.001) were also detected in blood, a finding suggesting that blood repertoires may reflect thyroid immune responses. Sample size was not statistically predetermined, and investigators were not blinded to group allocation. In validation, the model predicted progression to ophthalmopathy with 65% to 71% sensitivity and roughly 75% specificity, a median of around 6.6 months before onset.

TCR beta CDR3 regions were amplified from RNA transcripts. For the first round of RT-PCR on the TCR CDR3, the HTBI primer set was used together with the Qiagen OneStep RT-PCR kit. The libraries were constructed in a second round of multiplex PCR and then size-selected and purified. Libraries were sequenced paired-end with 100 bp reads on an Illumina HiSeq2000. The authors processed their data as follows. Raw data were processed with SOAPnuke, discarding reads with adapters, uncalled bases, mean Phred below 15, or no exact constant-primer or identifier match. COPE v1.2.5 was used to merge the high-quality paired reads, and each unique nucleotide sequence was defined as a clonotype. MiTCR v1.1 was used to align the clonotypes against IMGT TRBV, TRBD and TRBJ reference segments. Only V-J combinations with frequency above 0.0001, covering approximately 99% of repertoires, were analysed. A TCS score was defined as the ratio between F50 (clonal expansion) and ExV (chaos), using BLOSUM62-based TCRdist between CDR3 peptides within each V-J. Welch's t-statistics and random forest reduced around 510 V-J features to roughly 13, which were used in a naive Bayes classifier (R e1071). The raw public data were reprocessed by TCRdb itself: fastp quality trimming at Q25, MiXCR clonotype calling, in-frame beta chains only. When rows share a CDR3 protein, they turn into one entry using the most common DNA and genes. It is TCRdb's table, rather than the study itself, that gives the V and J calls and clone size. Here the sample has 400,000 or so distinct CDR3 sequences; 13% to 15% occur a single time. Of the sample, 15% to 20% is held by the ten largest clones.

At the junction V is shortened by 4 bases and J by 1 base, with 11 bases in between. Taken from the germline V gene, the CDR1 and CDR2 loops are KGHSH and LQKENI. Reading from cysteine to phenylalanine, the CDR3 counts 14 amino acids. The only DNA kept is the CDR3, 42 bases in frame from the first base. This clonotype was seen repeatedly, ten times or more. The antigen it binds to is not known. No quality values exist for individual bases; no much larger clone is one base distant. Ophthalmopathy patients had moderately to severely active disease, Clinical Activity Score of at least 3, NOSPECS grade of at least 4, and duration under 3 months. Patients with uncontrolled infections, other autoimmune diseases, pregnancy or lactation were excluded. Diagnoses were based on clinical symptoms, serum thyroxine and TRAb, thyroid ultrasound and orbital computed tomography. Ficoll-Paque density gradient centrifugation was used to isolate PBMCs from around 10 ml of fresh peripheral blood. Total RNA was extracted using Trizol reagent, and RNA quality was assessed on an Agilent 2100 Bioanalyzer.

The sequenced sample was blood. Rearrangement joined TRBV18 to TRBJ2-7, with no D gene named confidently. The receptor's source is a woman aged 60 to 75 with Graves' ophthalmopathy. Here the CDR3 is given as CASSRTFQSYEQYF. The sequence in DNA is TGTGCCAGCTCACGAACATTCCAATCCTACGAGCAGTACTTC.